The 23 T cell receptor beta chains listed next were all sequenced from one sample in a study of naive and memory T cell subsets. The beta constant-region primer was an equimolar mix of two oligonucleotides covering TRBC1 and TRBC2. The ligated cDNA underwent four PCR rounds using SP2 and nested alpha and beta constant-region primers. TCRdb ran MiXCR on the UMI-ligation and nested PCR reads and lists one entry per CDR3 protein. The table records 100,000 to 150,000 distinct CDR3 sequences, 36% of them present only once. Sequencing used central memory CD4+ T cells from blood. The receptors here all came from a human donor in good health.

The gene calls are TRBV20-1 and TRBJ2-2; D uncertain. Germline V gene lookup returns CDR1 DFQATT and CDR2 SNEGSKA (reference sequence). Trimming took off 7 bases at V and 3 bases at J, with 15 bases between the two ends. This CDR3 contains 14 residues. The CDR3: CSGYGPTHTGELFF. DNA for the CDR3: TGCAGTGGCTACGGCCCGACCCACACCGGGGAGCTGTTTTTT.

The rearrangement joins TRBV12-3 or TRBV12-4 to TRBJ2-6, with 7 bases lining up with TRBD1. V dropped 4 bases and J dropped 4; count of bases not matched to a gene: 13. The CDR3 is made up of 18 amino acids. CDR3 sequence reads: CASSSDLPTGTGANVLTF. CDR3 DNA: TGTGCCAGCAGTTCCGACCTACCGACAGGGACCGGGGCCAACGTCCTGACTTTC.

The chain carries TRBV7-2 and TRBJ2-3, with D perhaps assigned TRBD1 or TRBD2 (5 bases each). V lost 0 bases and J lost 2, with 9 bases in between. The germline V gene encodes CDR1 SGHTA and CDR2 FQGNSA. This CDR3 comprises 15 residues. CDR3 nucleotides: TGTGCCAGCAGCTTAGCGAGGGGATCCACAGATACGCAGTATTTT. Its translation is CASSLARGSTDTQYF.

This chain uses TRBV5-1 with TRBJ2-5; 12 bases are shared with TRBD2. With 3 bases clipped from V and 4 bases from J, the junction kept 4 bases outside the gene matches. The CDR3 is made up of 15 amino acids. Germline V gene sequence: CDR1 SGHRS, CDR2 YFSETQ. The CDR3 reads CASSSALAGGETQYF. The CDR3 nucleotides are TGCGCCAGCAGCTCCGCACTAGCGGGAGGAGAGACCCAGTACTTC.

V and J are TRBV2 and TRBJ1-2, with 12 nucleotides matching TRBD1. There are 16 residues in the CDR3. Unmatched junction bases numbered 13, after V lost 10 bases and J lost 4 bases. Germline lookup yields CDR1 SNHLY and CDR2 FYNNEI. CDR3 bases: TGTGCCACCGACAGCCCGGGACAGGGGGCGGCCTATGGCTACACCTTC. It translates to CATDSPGQGAAYGYTF.

This chain joins TRBV19 and TRBJ2-7; TRBD1 is a possible D gene (6 bases). This CDR3 is 14 amino acids long. With 3 bases removed from V and 0 bases from J, the gap between germline ends came to 9 bases. Germline lookup yields CDR1 LNHDA and CDR2 SQIVND (reference sequence). In DNA form, the CDR3 reads TGTGCCAGTAGTATGGCAGGGGACTCCTACGAGCAGTACTTC. Amino acids: CASSMAGDSYEQYF.

This clonotype has a handful of counts. Here the CDR3 reads CASSLFSGSTDTQYF. CDR3 in DNA: TGTGCCAGCAGCTTATTTAGCGGTAGCACAGATACGCAGTATTTT. The chain is built from TRBV7-9 and TRBJ2-3, with D perhaps TRBD2 (6 bases). V was pared by 2 bases and J by 0 bases, with 9 bases between. The CDR3 extends over 15 amino acids. CDR1 and CDR2 from the germline V gene are SEHNR and FQNEAQ (reference sequence).

This chain joins TRBV2 and TRBJ1-1; possible D gene TRBD1, 6 bases. CDR1 and CDR2 (germline): SNHLY, FYNNEI. V was pared by 8 bases and J by 6 bases, with 16 bases between. The CDR3 spans 13 residues. The CDR3 loop is CASRTGRGSEAFF. CDR3 sequence (DNA): TGTGCCAGCCGAACAGGGAGGGGCTCTGAAGCTTTCTTT.

V gene TRBV28 combines with J gene TRBJ2-7; D is perhaps TRBD2 (6 bases). The germline gives CDR1 MDHEN, CDR2 SYDVKM. The ends were cut back, 10 bases at V and 0 bases at J, with 16 bases in the middle. The CDR3 extends over 14 amino acids. The DNA of the CDR3 is TGTGCCATCTGTCCGGGAGCCCTCTCCTACGAGCAGTACTTC. Translated, it gives CAICPGALSYEQYF.

The chain is built from TRBV20-1 and TRBJ2-3; D call uncertain. Per germline, CDR1 DFQATT and CDR2 SNEGSKA (reference sequence). This CDR3 has 12 amino acids. V lost 1 base and J lost 2, with 4 bases in between. CDR3 nucleotide sequence: TGCAGTGCTAGAGGATCCACAGATACGCAGTATTTT. This codes for CSARGSTDTQYF.

V gene TRBV28 combines with J gene TRBJ2-6; D not certain. Trimming shortened V by 8 bases and J by 3 bases, and 14 bases separated the two germline ends. This CDR3 is 15 amino acids long. The germline V gene has CDR1 MDHEN and CDR2 SYDVKM. DNA of the CDR3: TGTGCCAGCCAAGGGCAGTCCGTTGGGGCCAACGTCCTGACTTTC. Its translation: CASQGQSVGANVLTF.

In this sample, this clonotype turned up a few times. The chain is built from TRBV5-1 and TRBJ2-2, with TRBD2 matching 8 bases. From germline, CDR1 is SGHRS and CDR2 YFSETQ. Trimming removed 4 bases from V and 5 bases from J; junction bases left unmatched: 10. The CDR3 is 16 amino acids. CDR3 residues: CASSPTSGGSTGELFF. Here the CDR3 DNA reads TGCGCCAGCAGCCCTACTAGCGGAGGAAGTACCGGGGAGCTGTTTTTT.

The chain links TRBV3-1 to TRBJ2-3; D might be TRBD2 (6 bases). Per the germline V gene, CDR1 is LGHDT and CDR2 is YNNKEL (reference sequence). CDR3 length equals 18 residues. The V end was cut by 3 bases, the J end by 0 bases, with 19 bases between. The CDR3 DNA is TGTGCCAGCAGCCACTACGGGAGTGGGTCTTCGAGCACAGATACGCAGTATTTT. This codes for CASSHYGSGSSSTDTQYF.

V usage is TRBV20-1 and J usage is TRBJ2-3; a weak D match, TRBD2 (5 bases). The CDR3 length is 19 residues. From germline, CDR1 is DFQATT and CDR2 SNEGSKA (reference sequence). The V end was cut by 3 bases, the J end by 1 base, with 26 bases between. DNA of the CDR3: TGCAGTGCTAGTGTCTGGCGGGCCCGATACGGGGAAGGCACAGATACGCAGTATTTT. It is translated as CSASVWRARYGEGTDTQYF.

The rearrangement joins TRBV27 to TRBJ1-6, with D maybe TRBD1 (5 bases). V lost 1 base, J lost 7 bases, and 11 bases lay in between. The CDR3 runs to 15 residues. Germline values: CDR1 MNHEY, CDR2 SMNVEV (reference sequence). The CDR3 coding sequence is TGTGCCAGCAGTTTATGGGACGGGAGAAATTCACCCCTCCACTTT. This codes for CASSLWDGRNSPLHF.

This clonotype was counted between two and nine times. The rearrangement uses TRBV7-2 and TRBJ2-3, with D possibly being TRBD1 or TRBD2 (5 bases each). This CDR3 is built from 13 residues. Germline-derived CDR1 and CDR2 are SGHTA and FQGNSA. The V end lost 1 base, the J end lost 10 bases, and 12 bases lay between the germline ends. CDR3 region: CASSLGGSRAQYF. The CDR3, as DNA: TGTGCCAGCAGCTTAGGGGGGTCTCGGGCGCAGTATTTT. The full variable domain, rest sourced from reference TRBV7-2 and TRBJ2-3, is GAGVSQSPSNKVTEKGKDVELRCDPISGHTALYWYRQSLGQGLEFLIYFQGNSAPDKSGLPSDRFSAERTGGSVSTLTIQRTQQEDSAVYLCASSLGGSRAQYFGPGTRLTVL.

The chain recombines TRBV20-1 with TRBJ1-2; tentative D call: TRBD1 (5 bases). The CDR3 extends over 16 amino acids. Deletions cut 0 bases from V and 7 bases from J, with 21 bases between. CDR1 is DFQATT, CDR2 SNEGSKA, per germline (reference sequence). This CDR3 is CSARDPNTPRGSGYTF. CDR3 sequence (DNA): TGCAGTGCTAGAGATCCAAATACACCCCGGGGCAGTGGCTACACCTTC.

V is TRBV28 and J is TRBJ2-2; D uncertain. In germline, CDR1 is MDHEN, CDR2 SYDVKM. This CDR3 spans 14 amino acids. V was cut by 6 bases and J by 3 bases, with 11 bases left in between. This chain's CDR3 is CASRTRPYTGELFF. The CDR3 bases are TGTGCCAGCAGAACGCGGCCTTACACCGGGGAGCTGTTTTTT.

The chain uses TRBV29-1 and TRBJ2-7, with D perhaps TRBD1 or TRBD2 (5 bases each). This CDR3 is built from 13 residues. Trimming stripped 2 bases from V and 5 bases from J, with 13 bases between. Germline V lookup: CDR1 SQVTM, CDR2 ANQGSEA. DNA of the CDR3: TGCAGCGTTGAAAGGGCAGGGCGGGACGAGCAGTACTTC. This gives the protein CSVERAGRDEQYF.

The gene calls are TRBV12-3 or TRBV12-4 and TRBJ2-4, with D possibly being TRBD2 (5 bases). V was cut by 7 bases and J by 0 bases, with 10 bases left in between. The CDR3 sequence is 14 residues long. CDR3 protein: CASTPGIAKNIQYF. DNA of the CDR3: TGTGCCAGCACACCGGGGATAGCCAAAAACATTCAGTACTTC.

The rearrangement links TRBV6-5 to TRBJ2-2; the D is unclear. This CDR3 spans 12 amino acids. V shed 5 bases and J shed 5 bases, with 6 bases lying between them. Looked up from germline, CDR1 is MNHEY and CDR2 is SVGAGI. The CDR3 coding sequence is TGTGCCAGCAGTATAACTACCGGGGAGCTGTTTTTT. It is translated as CASSITTGELFF.

DNA for the CDR3: TGCGCCAGCAGCCCAGGACAGGAGTCACTTAACACTGAAGCTTTCTTT. This gives the protein CASSPGQESLNTEAFF. The chain recombines TRBV5-1 with TRBJ1-1; 7 bases align to TRBD1. CDR3 length equals 16 residues. Germline lookup yields CDR1 SGHRS and CDR2 YFSETQ. V gave up 4 bases and J gave up 2 bases; unmatched junction bases: 11.

This sequence joins TRBV20-1 and TRBJ2-3; 15 bases are a match to TRBD2. V trimming: 4 bases; J trimming: 5 bases; junction bases outside the gene matches: 7. This CDR3 is 16 amino acids long. The germline V gene has CDR1 DFQATT and CDR2 SNEGSKA (reference sequence). DNA of the CDR3: TGCAGTGCTACTCCGGGACTAGCGGGAGGAGGAGATACGCAGTATTTT. Amino acid sequence: CSATPGLAGGGDTQYF.